The clone carrying this T cell receptor (beta chain) was found once. Its matching antigen is unknown. This sample was included in a study of cytomegalovirus exposure and HLA in healthy donors. Study-level results: Within an earlier analysis, most TCR beta V segments proved productive either about 90% or about 30% of the time.

In germline, CDR1 is MNHEY, CDR2 SVGAGI. Trimming pared 6 bases from V and 2 bases from J, leaving 8 bases between. There are 13 residues in the CDR3. The PCR employed 60 Vbeta primers together with 13 Jbeta primers. This table comes from immunoSEQ multiplex PCR, and its TCRdb copy is limited to in-frame clones, with some not included. The data show almost 200,000 clones, about 85% seen once. The rearrangement joins TRBV6-5 to TRBJ2-1, with a possible D match to TRBD1 (5 bases). This receptor was obtained from a male donor in good health and CMV-seropositive. Sequenced: PBMCs. The CDR3 DNA reads as TGTGCCAGCAGCCGACAGACCTACAATGAGCAGTTCTTC. Its protein product is CASSRQTYNEQFF.